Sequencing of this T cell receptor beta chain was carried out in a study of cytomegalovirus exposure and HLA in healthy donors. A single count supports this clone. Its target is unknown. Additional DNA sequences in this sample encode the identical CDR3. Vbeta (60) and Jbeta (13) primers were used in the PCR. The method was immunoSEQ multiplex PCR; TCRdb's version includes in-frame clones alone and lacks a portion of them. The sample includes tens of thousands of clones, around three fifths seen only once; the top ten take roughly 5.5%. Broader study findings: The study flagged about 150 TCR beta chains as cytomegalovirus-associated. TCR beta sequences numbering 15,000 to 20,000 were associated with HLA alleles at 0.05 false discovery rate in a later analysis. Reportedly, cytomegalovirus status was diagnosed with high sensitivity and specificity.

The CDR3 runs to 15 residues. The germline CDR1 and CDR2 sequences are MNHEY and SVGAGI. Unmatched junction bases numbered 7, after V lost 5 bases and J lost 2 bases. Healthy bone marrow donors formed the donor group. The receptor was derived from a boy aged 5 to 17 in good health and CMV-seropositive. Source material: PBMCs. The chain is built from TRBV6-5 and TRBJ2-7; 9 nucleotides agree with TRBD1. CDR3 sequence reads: CASSNDRGYPYEQYF. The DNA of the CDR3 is TGTGCCAGCAGTAATGACAGGGGGTACCCCTACGAGCAGTACTTC.